One and the same sample provided the 22 T cell receptor beta chains below, sequenced in a study of neurological immune-mediated disorders. TCRdb re-derived calls from the 5' RACE reads in MiXCR, one entry per CDR3 protein. The sample holds tens of thousands of distinct CDR3 sequences, over 6% seen once. Sequencing input: CD4+ T cells from blood. The source of these receptors is a middle-aged woman in good health.

This clonotype was detected many times. J is TRBJ2-1 and V is TRBV5-1, with D hard to call. This CDR3 has 15 amino acids. Germline CDR1 SGHRS, CDR2 YFSETQ. The V end was cut by 0 bases, the J end by 0 bases, with 7 bases between. CDR3 in DNA: TGCGCCAGCAGCTTGGGACCTCCCTCCTACAATGAGCAGTTCTTC. The encoded protein is CASSLGPPSYNEQFF.

This chain joins TRBV28 and TRBJ2-4; a possible D gene is TRBD1 (5 bases). V lost 6 bases, J lost 11 bases, and 17 bases lay in between. This CDR3 contains 13 residues. In germline, CDR1 is MDHEN, CDR2 SYDVKM. Here the CDR3 reads CASRPNGAVVQYF. The DNA of the CDR3 is TGTGCCAGCAGACCAAATGGGGCGGTGGTTCAGTACTTC.

This clonotype was counted many times. The rearrangement joins TRBV7-3 to TRBJ1-1; 10 bases map to TRBD1. This CDR3 contains 13 residues. Germline trimming cut 5 bases from V and 5 bases from J; bases unmatched to any gene: 2. CDR1 is SGHTA and CDR2 is FQGTGA in the germline V gene. The CDR3 here is CASSRDRGTEAFF. The CDR3 DNA follows: TGTGCCAGCAGCAGGGACAGGGGAACTGAAGCTTTCTTT.

The sample holds many counts of this clonotype. The V call is TRBV28, the J call TRBJ1-5, with D maybe TRBD1 (5 bases). The V end lost 3 bases, the J end lost 2 bases, and 8 bases lay between the germline ends. The CDR3 is made up of 14 amino acids. Germline values: CDR1 MDHEN, CDR2 SYDVKM. The CDR3 DNA sequence: TGTGCCAGCAGTTTGTCAGGGCGCAATCAGCCCCAGCATTTT. It encodes CASSLSGRNQPQHF. The whole variable domain, remainder taken from reference TRBV28 and TRBJ1-5, is DVKVTQSSRYLVKRTGEKVFLECVQDMDHENMFWYRQDPGLGLRLIYFSYDVKMKEKGDIPEGYSVSREKKERFSLILESASTNQTSMYLCASSLSGRNQPQHFGDGTRLSIL.

The chain employs TRBV5-5 and TRBJ1-1, with TRBD1 matching 8 bases. Unmatched junction bases numbered 14, after V lost 4 bases and J lost 0 bases. From germline, CDR1 is SGHKS and CDR2 YYEKEE (reference sequence). CDR3 size: 18 residues. The chain's CDR3 is CASSRLPGTGGVNTEAFF. CDR3 in DNA: TGTGCCAGCAGCCGTCTACCAGGGACAGGAGGGGTGAACACTGAAGCTTTCTTT.

There are many counts of this clonotype. J is TRBJ1-1 and V is TRBV10-3, with 10 bases lining up with TRBD1. The CDR3 loop spans 15 amino acids. Unmatched junction bases numbered 3, after V lost 4 bases and J lost 1 base. CDR1 is ENHRY, CDR2 SYGVKD, per germline. In DNA form, the CDR3 reads TGTGCCATCAGTGGCGGACAGGGGGGGAACACTGAAGCTTTCTTT. Protein: CAISGGQGGNTEAFF.

This clonotype was counted ten times or more. The chain recombines TRBV7-2 with TRBJ2-7; perhaps TRBD2 as D (5 bases). Germline V gives CDR1 SGHTA, CDR2 FQGNSA. This CDR3 contains 14 residues. V lost 2 bases to trimming and J lost 9 bases, with 17 bases between them. In DNA form, the CDR3 reads TGTGCCAGCAGCTTAAGGAGAACTAGTGAGGTGCAGTACTTC. It specifies CASSLRRTSEVQYF.

This clonotype has a count of ten or more. CDR3 bases: TGCAGTGCTAGAGGTCAAACCGGATACCCGTACTCCTACGAGCAGTACTTC. This sequence encodes CSARGQTGYPYSYEQYF. The rearrangement links TRBV20-1 to TRBJ2-7; D remains ambiguous. The V end was cut by 1 base, the J end by 0 bases, with 19 bases between. This CDR3 is 17 amino acids long. Germline loops: CDR1 DFQATT, CDR2 SNEGSKA (reference sequence).

This clonotype was counted many times. CDR3 bases: TGTGCCAGCAGTGAGGCAGGGGGGGCCTACGAGCAGTACTTC. It encodes CASSEAGGAYEQYF. The J gene is TRBJ2-7, the V gene TRBV2, with D perhaps TRBD1 or TRBD2 (7 bases each). The length of the CDR3 is 14 residues. V was cut by 3 bases and J by 2 bases, with 11 bases left in between. Germline loops: CDR1 SNHLY, CDR2 FYNNEI.

This clonotype was seen repeatedly, ten times or more. The chain is built from TRBV27 and TRBJ1-2, with a possible D match to TRBD1 (6 bases). The germline gives CDR1 MNHEY, CDR2 SMNVEV (reference sequence). The ends were cut back, 6 bases at V and 4 bases at J, with 12 bases in the middle. The CDR3 is made up of 13 amino acids. The CDR3 DNA is TGTGCCAGCAGGGGGGCGGAAAGCTATGGCTACACCTTC. It specifies CASRGAESYGYTF.

Many counts were recorded for this clonotype. This chain uses TRBV29-1 with TRBJ2-1; 11 bases are a match to TRBD2. Germline V gene sequence: CDR1 SQVTM, CDR2 ANQGSEA. The CDR3 length is 15 residues. CDR3 amino acids: CSGAGLAGGFNEQFF. The CDR3 DNA is TGCAGTGGGGCGGGGCTAGCGGGAGGATTCAATGAGCAGTTCTTC.

This clonotype was recorded at least ten times. The gene calls are TRBV6-2 or TRBV6-3 and TRBJ1-5, with 8 bases that match TRBD1. CDR1 and CDR2 from the germline V gene are MNHEY and SVGEGT. The CDR3 consists of 18 residues. V shed 5 bases and J 2 bases; nucleotides not matched to a gene: 14. The CDR3 DNA is TGTGCCAGCAGTCACCCTTCTTCATTGACAGGGGGCAATCAGCCCCAGCATTTT. The encoded protein is CASSHPSSLTGGNQPQHF.

This clonotype was seen many times. The rearrangement links TRBV20-1 to TRBJ2-7; D may correspond to TRBD1 or TRBD2 (5 bases each). CDR1 is DFQATT and CDR2 is SNEGSKA in the germline V gene (reference sequence). V lost 0 bases, J lost 7 bases, and 13 bases lay in between. The CDR3 sequence is 13 residues long. CDR3 DNA: TGCAGTGCTAGAGATAAATCGAGGGGAGAGCAGTACTTC. Protein sequence: CSARDKSRGEQYF.

This clonotype came up many times. The CDR3 coding sequence is TGTGCCAGCAGTTCAACCATGGGACAGGGGAACGTGCAGTACTTC. Its translation is CASSSTMGQGNVQYF. The chain recombines TRBV28 with TRBJ2-7; 10 nucleotides agree with TRBD1. CDR3 length: 15 amino acids. V lost 4 bases and J lost 9; bases outside the gene matches: 12. The germline gives CDR1 MDHEN, CDR2 SYDVKM.

This clonotype occurred many times. The V and J genes are TRBV7-2 and TRBJ1-2; D may be TRBD1 (5 bases). This CDR3 has 12 amino acids. Germline values: CDR1 SGHTA, CDR2 FQGNSA. Trimming pared 7 bases from V and 6 bases from J, leaving 12 bases between. The CDR3 loop is CASTPQGNGYTF. For the CDR3, the DNA is TGTGCCAGCACCCCGCAGGGAAATGGCTACACCTTC.

The sample holds many counts of this clonotype. The chain carries TRBV7-3 and TRBJ2-3; D is undetermined. Germline values: CDR1 SGHTA, CDR2 FQGTGA. The CDR3 covers 12 residues. V lost 5 bases and J 0 bases, leaving 3 bases between the germline ends. The CDR3 loop reads CASSASTDTQYF. The CDR3 DNA reads as TGTGCCAGCAGCGCGAGCACAGATACGCAGTATTTT.

This clonotype was observed at least ten times. This sequence joins TRBV6-4 and TRBJ2-1; D is perhaps TRBD2 (6 bases). CDR3 length: 13 residues. V was cut by 4 bases and J by 2 bases, with 6 bases left in between. Per germline, CDR1 MRHNA and CDR2 SNTAGT. CDR3 sequence reads: CASSAGAYNEQFF. The DNA for the CDR3 is TGTGCCAGCAGTGCGGGGGCCTACAATGAGCAGTTCTTC.

This clonotype showed up many times. V usage is TRBV11-2 and J usage is TRBJ2-1; D may be TRBD2 (7 bases). Germline CDR1 reads SGHAT; CDR2 reads FQNNGV. The V gene lost 6 bases and the J gene lost 1 base, with 16 bases spanning the gap. The CDR3 is 16 residues long. The DNA of the CDR3 is TGTGCCAGCAGGGAAATCAAGGGGGGGTCCTACAATGAGCAGTTCTTC. This codes for CASREIKGGSYNEQFF.

This clonotype was observed at least ten times. The chain has TRBV12-3 or TRBV12-4 and TRBJ1-4; 8 nucleotides agree with TRBD1. With 5 bases clipped from V and 8 bases from J, the junction kept 19 bases outside the gene matches. This CDR3 is built from 18 residues. CDR3 loop: CASSAALGDRGMREKLFF. In DNA form, the CDR3 reads TGTGCCAGCAGTGCCGCGCTGGGAGACAGGGGTATGAGGGAAAAACTGTTTTTT.

This clonotype was counted ten times or more. The rearrangement joins TRBV29-1 to TRBJ1-4, with 7 positions matching TRBD1. Trimming cost V 3 bases and J 11 bases; bases outside gene matches: 15. The CDR3 consists of 15 residues. Germline values: CDR1 SQVTM, CDR2 ANQGSEA. CDR3 sequence reads: CSVDGSGTDSPKLFF. The CDR3 nucleotides are TGCAGCGTTGATGGGTCCGGGACAGACTCACCCAAACTGTTTTTT.

To note about this clonotype: Germline is not matched at one junction end, which may reflect a read error. The chain employs TRBV28 and TRBJ2-7, with a weak D call TRBD2 (5 bases). The germline V gene encodes CDR1 MDHEN and CDR2 SYDVKM. The CDR3 length is 16 residues. The CDR3 DNA reads TGTGTCAGCAGTTATTCCTTACGGGAACGCCAAAACGAGCAGTATTTC. Residues: CVSSYSLRERQNEQYF.

This clonotype showed up many times. The rearrangement links TRBV20-1 to TRBJ1-5; 11 bases align to TRBD1. Looked up from germline, CDR1 is DFQATT and CDR2 is SNEGSKA (reference sequence). The CDR3 sequence is 17 residues long. Germline trimming cut 4 bases from V and 3 bases from J; bases unmatched to any gene: 11. CDR3 coding DNA: TGCAGTGCTATTTCCCCGGGACAGGGGGTTATCAATCAGCCCCAGCATTTT. It translates to CSAISPGQGVINQPQHF.